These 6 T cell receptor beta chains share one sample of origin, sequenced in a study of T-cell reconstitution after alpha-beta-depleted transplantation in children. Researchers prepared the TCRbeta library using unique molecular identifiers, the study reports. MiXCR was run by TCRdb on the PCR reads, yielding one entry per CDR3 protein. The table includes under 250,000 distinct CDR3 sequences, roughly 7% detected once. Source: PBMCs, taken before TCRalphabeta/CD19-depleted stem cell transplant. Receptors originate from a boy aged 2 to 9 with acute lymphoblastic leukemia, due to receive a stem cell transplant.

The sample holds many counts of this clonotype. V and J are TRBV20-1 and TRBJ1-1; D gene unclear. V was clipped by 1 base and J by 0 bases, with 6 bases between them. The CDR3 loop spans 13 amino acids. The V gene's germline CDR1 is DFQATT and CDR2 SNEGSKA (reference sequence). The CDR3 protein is CSARGPLNTEAFF. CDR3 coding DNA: TGCAGTGCTAGAGGCCCGTTGAACACTGAAGCTTTCTTT.

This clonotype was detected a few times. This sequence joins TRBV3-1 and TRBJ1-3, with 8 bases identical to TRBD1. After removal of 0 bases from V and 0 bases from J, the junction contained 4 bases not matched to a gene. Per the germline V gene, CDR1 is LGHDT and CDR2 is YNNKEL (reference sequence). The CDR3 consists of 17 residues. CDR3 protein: CASSQDQGASSGNTIYF. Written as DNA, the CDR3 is TGTGCCAGCAGCCAAGATCAGGGGGCGAGCTCTGGAAACACCATATATTTT.

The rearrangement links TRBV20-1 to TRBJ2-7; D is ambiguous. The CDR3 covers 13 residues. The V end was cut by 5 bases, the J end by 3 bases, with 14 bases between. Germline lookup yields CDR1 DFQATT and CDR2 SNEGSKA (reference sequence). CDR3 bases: TGCAGTGCTCCCTCCCTAGGATACTACGAGCAGTACTTC. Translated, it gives CSAPSLGYYEQYF.

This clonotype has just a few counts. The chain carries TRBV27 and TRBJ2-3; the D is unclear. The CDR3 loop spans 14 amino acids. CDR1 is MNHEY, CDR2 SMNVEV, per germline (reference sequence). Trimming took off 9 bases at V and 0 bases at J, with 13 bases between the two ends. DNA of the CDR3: TGTGCCAGTTCCCTCGGGTACAGCACAGATACGCAGTATTTT. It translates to CASSLGYSTDTQYF.

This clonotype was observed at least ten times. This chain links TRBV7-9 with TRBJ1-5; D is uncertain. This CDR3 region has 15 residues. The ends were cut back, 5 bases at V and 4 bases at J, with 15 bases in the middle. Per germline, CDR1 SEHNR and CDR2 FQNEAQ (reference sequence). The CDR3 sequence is CASSPGRGGNQPQHF. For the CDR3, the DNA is TGTGCCAGCAGCCCTGGGCGGGGTGGTAATCAGCCCCAGCATTTT.

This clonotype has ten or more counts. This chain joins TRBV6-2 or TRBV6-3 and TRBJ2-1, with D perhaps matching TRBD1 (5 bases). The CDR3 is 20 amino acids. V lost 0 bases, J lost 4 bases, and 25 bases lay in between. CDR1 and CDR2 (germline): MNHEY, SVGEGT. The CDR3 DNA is TGTGCCAGCAGTTACTCTGGGCCCACTCGAAGGGGTGAGACTTACAATGAGCAGTTCTTC. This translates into CASSYSGPTRRGETYNEQFF.